This TCR beta chain is from a study of cytomegalovirus exposure and HLA in healthy donors. Overall study: It was reported in a later analysis that the 120 validation repertoires used the same platform as the roughly 670 first-cohort repertoires.

Measured with immunoSEQ multiplex PCR; TCRdb has only the in-frame clones, and not every one. The sample gives about 140,000 clones, around 90% of which show up once; less than 5.5% is in the top ten. V was trimmed by 1 base and J by 15 bases, leaving 13 bases between them. In germline, CDR1 is DFQATT, CDR2 SNEGSKA (reference sequence). The CDR3 spans 11 residues. The chain couples TRBV20-1 to TRBJ2-1, with D maybe TRBD2 (7 bases). This sequence originates from a man between 18 and 29 years old in good health and CMV-seropositive. Sequenced input: PBMCs. The CDR3: CSARGRGATFF. The CDR3 region has the DNA TGCAGTGCTAGAGGACGGGGGGCCACGTTCTTC.